This T cell receptor beta chain derives from a study of a mutant IDH1 vaccine in newly diagnosed glioma. Study as a whole: Patients began vaccination 4-6 weeks after radiotherapy alone, or with temozolomide cycles. Radiotherapy, temozolomide, or both had been given previously, and both were given to most. The study, taken as a whole, reports: Detectable vaccine-induced immune responses arose in over 90% of patients.

Time point described: week 5, during vaccination. What each vaccine dose contained was 300 ug of mutant IDH1 20-mer peptide, accompanied by topical imiquimod. Profiling relied on immunoSEQ multiplex PCR, and the TCRdb table lists in-frame clones only, not all of them. This table has around 50,000 clones, around 80% appearing once. Between the trimmed V and J ends, which lost 2 bases and 5 bases, there was a span of 9 bases. The germline V gene encodes CDR1 MNHEY and CDR2 SMNVEV (reference sequence). The CDR3 has 14 residues. This clone appeared a few times. Its antigen is not identified. The chain is built from TRBV27 and TRBJ2-2, with D possibly TRBD2 on 5 matching bases. The input for sequencing was PBMCs, taken from a glioma patient whose treatment included an IDH1 peptide vaccine. The clonotype originates from a man in his fifties with glioma. CDR3: CASSLRPGTGELFF. In DNA form, the CDR3 reads TGTGCCAGCAGTTTACGACCGGGGACCGGGGAGCTGTTTTTT.